This TCR beta chain was identified during a study of regulatory T cells in long-lasting Graves disease. Study-wide background: The criterion for persistent Graves' disease was over 5 years of antithyroid drugs with positive TSH receptor antibodies.

Specified time point: persistent/refractory GD, antithyroid drugs over 5 years with positive TRAb. RNA from PBMCs was the source of the TCR library. HTBI primers from iRepertoire and Arm-PCR of CDR3 regions yielded the TCR beta libraries. TCRdb reprocessed the multiplex PCR reads with MiXCR, giving one entry per CDR3 protein. The sample lists about 470,000 distinct CDR3 sequences, about 22% occurring once. Germline V CDR1 and CDR2: MNHEY, SVGEGT. The CDR3 runs to 15 residues. Trimming took 4 bases from V and 4 from J; bases not matched to a gene: 6. This clonotype was counted many times. The specimen was peripheral blood mononuclear cells (PBMCs), collected when the disease was refractory, from a patient treated with antithyroid drugs. The TCR originated in a female donor with Graves disease. V is TRBV6-2 or TRBV6-3 and J is TRBJ1-1, with 10 bases identical to TRBD1. The CDR3 nucleotides are TGTGCCAGCAGTTCGGACAGGGGGAGGGGCACTGAAGCTTTCTTT. Encoded protein: CASSSDRGRGTEAFF.